The clone carrying this T cell receptor (beta chain) was seen a single time. Its antigen is unknown. Libraries were prepared by immunoSEQ multiplex PCR; TCRdb keeps only in-frame clonotypes and omits some of them. The table lists about 36,000 clones, roughly 94% of them singletons. This entry comes from a study of T cell clonotyping in hematopoietic cell transplantation. Across the study: Pretransplant recipient samples were taken after cytoreduction.

Study findings and constraints: Broader posttransplant TCR repertoire diversity was predicted by graft donor and pretransplant recipient Inverse Simpson Index values. CD4 and CD8 repertoire contributions could not be separated without sorting. At the given depth, recipient repertoires were over 95% de novo clonotypes.

Time point noted: recipient sample about 28 days before transplant, after cytoreduction. With 4 bases clipped from V and 5 bases from J, the junction kept 7 bases outside the gene matches. The CDR3 is 15 residues long. The germline gives CDR1 MNHEY, CDR2 SMNVEV (reference sequence). The clonotype originates from a man aged 40-50 years with chronic myeloid leukemia. Some clones in this sample may be carry-over from other donors' samples. The sample here was peripheral blood mononuclear cells, taken before stem cell transplant. The chain links TRBV27 to TRBJ1-2; 10 bases align to TRBD1. The CDR3 region is CASSSGTGEGYGYTF. Written as DNA, the CDR3 is TGTGCCAGCAGTTCGGGGACAGGGGAGGGGTATGGCTACACCTTC.